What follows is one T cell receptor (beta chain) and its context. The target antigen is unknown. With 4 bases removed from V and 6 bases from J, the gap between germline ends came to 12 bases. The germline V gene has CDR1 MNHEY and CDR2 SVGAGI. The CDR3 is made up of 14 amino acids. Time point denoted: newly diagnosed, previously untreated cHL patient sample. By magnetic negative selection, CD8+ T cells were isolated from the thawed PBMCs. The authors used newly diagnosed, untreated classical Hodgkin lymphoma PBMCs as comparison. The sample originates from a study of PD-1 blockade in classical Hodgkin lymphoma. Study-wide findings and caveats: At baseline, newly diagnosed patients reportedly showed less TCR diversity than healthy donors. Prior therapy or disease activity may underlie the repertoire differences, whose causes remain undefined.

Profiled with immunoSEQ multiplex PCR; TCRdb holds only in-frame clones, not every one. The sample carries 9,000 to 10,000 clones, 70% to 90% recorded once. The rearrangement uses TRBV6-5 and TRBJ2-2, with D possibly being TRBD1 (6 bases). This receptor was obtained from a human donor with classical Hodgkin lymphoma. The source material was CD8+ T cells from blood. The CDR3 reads CASSSHQGSGELFF. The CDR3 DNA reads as TGTGCCAGCAGTTCCCACCAGGGGTCCGGGGAGCTGTTTTTT.